What follows are 18 T cell receptor beta chains derived from one specimen sequenced in a study of blood T cells in healthy people across ages. Then a second PCR, running about 6 to 11 cycles, was carried out with a sample-barcoded 5' primer and a J-beta primer mix. Via MiXCR, TCRdb re-called the 5' RACE reads, giving one row per CDR3 protein. This table holds about 830,000 distinct CDR3 sequences, roughly 60% found once. Sequenced material: blood. The receptors stem from a man aged 25 to 45 in good health.

Comment on this clonotype: An end of the junction differs from the germline gene, which may be a read error. The chain has TRBV6-2 or TRBV6-3 and TRBJ2-1; D is unclear. The CDR3 runs 12 residues. Germline CDR1 MNHEY, CDR2 SVGEGT. The CDR3 DNA sequence: TGTGCCAGCAGGCAACTATACAATGGGCAGTTCTTC. As protein: CASRQLYNGQFF.

The rearrangement joins TRBV12-3 or TRBV12-4 to TRBJ2-5; D gene uncertain. The CDR3 sequence is 12 residues long. V lost 5 bases and J 5 bases, leaving 9 bases between the germline ends. CDR3 bases: TGTGCCAGCAGTGTCCACGGGGAGACCCAGTACTTC. This gives the protein CASSVHGETQYF.

This clonotype was counted only a few times. This CDR3 reads CATSRDTAYEQYF. DNA for the CDR3: TGTGCCACCTCGAGGGACACAGCTTACGAGCAGTACTTC. The V and J genes are TRBV15 and TRBJ2-7; D possibly corresponds to TRBD1 (6 bases). V was shortened by 8 bases and J by 4 bases, with 15 bases between the two germline ends. The CDR3 length is 13 residues. The germline CDR1 and CDR2 sequences are LNHNV and YYDKDF (reference sequence).

The chain's CDR3 is CSARDIVANYNEQFF. The CDR3, as DNA: TGCAGTGCTAGAGATATCGTGGCAAACTACAATGAGCAGTTCTTC. This chain connects TRBV20-1 to TRBJ2-1; D is unclear. Trimming removed 0 bases from V and 3 bases from J, with 12 bases in between. The V gene's germline CDR1 is DFQATT and CDR2 SNEGSKA (reference sequence). The CDR3 sequence is 15 residues long.

This sequence joins TRBV7-2 and TRBJ2-7, with D perhaps being TRBD1 or TRBD2 (5 bases each). This CDR3 contains 16 residues. The germline CDR1 and CDR2 sequences are SGHTA and FQGNSA. V lost 5 bases and J lost 0, with 17 bases in between. CDR3 nucleotides: TGTGCCAGCAGCCTCCGACAGCCTGGGGGCTCCTACGAGCAGTACTTC. Protein sequence: CASSLRQPGGSYEQYF.

V is TRBV7-2 and J is TRBJ2-4; D call uncertain. The CDR3 extends over 13 amino acids. Between the trimmed V and J ends, which lost 2 bases and 6 bases, there was a span of 8 bases. CDR1 and CDR2 from the germline V gene are SGHTA and FQGNSA. This chain's CDR3 is CASSLTTANIQYF. The CDR3 bases are TGTGCCAGCAGCTTAACTACGGCAAACATTCAGTACTTC.

On this clonotype: A clone one base away is much larger, so this may be a read error. The chain employs TRBV4-1 and TRBJ2-5; 8 bases are shared with TRBD2. The CDR3 is 16 residues long. From germline, CDR1 is MGHRA and CDR2 YSYEKL. CDR3 in DNA: TGCGCCAGCAACCAAGATGGGACTAGGCGGCGGGAGACCCAGTACTTC. It yields the protein CASNQDGTRRRETQYF.

On this clonotype itself: A read error may explain this, as a much larger clone is one base away. The chain recombines TRBV7-2 with TRBJ2-5; D may correspond to TRBD1 or TRBD2 (6 bases each). There are 13 residues in the CDR3. CDR1 SGHTA and CDR2 FQGNSA come from the germline V gene. The V and J ends lost 2 bases and 13 bases respectively, with 17 bases between them. In DNA form, the CDR3 reads TGTGCCAGCAGCTTAAGGGGGGAAAGAAATCCGTACTTC. Translating gives CASSLRGERNPYF.

Of note for this clonotype: A much larger clone is a single base away; this may be a read error. V usage is TRBV7-2 and J usage is TRBJ1-2; TRBD1 is a possible D gene (5 bases). CDR1 is SGHTA, CDR2 FQGNSA, per germline. The CDR3 loop spans 13 amino acids. CDR3 nucleotide sequence: TGTGTCAGCAGCTGGGGACTGCCGAATGGCTACACCTTC. Its translation: CVSSWGLPNGYTF.

As to this clonotype: One end of the junction does not line up with germline, which may come from a read error. The chain recombines TRBV18 with TRBJ1-2; possibly TRBD1 for D (5 bases). This CDR3 has 16 residues. The germline V gene has CDR1 KGHSH and CDR2 LQKENI. CDR3 sequence reads: CASSPLGGAGDYGYTF. The CDR3, as DNA: TGTGCCAGCTCACCGTTGGGAGGGGCAGGCGACTACGGCTACACCTTC.

The J gene is TRBJ2-1, the V gene TRBV11-1, with a weak D call TRBD1 (5 bases). V shed 5 bases and J shed 13 bases, with 15 bases lying between them. The CDR3 consists of 12 residues. The germline CDR1 and CDR2 sequences are SGHAT and FQDESV (reference sequence). CDR3 sequence (DNA): TGTGCCAGCAGCCTGGGGCAGGCGGTACAGTTCTTC. Amino acid sequence: CASSLGQAVQFF.

The V gene is TRBV7-3, the J gene TRBJ2-1; D ambiguous. The CDR3 runs 12 residues. The V and J ends lost 5 bases and 9 bases respectively, with 11 bases between them. Per the germline V gene, CDR1 is SGHTA and CDR2 is FQGTGA. CDR3 sequence reads: CASSDWGGEQFF. CDR3 bases: TGTGCCAGCAGCGACTGGGGTGGTGAGCAGTTCTTC. Looking up the rest from reference TRBV7-3 and TRBJ2-1 gives the full variable domain: GAGVSQTPSNKVTEKGKYVELRCDPISGHTALYWYRQSLGQGPEFLIYFQGTGAADDSGLPNDRFFAVRPEGSVSTLKIQRTERGDSAVYLCASSDWGGEQFFGPGTRLTVL.

This clonotype was seen a few times. The V call is TRBV2, the J call TRBJ2-7; D unclear. The CDR3 has 11 residues. The germline CDR1 and CDR2 sequences are SNHLY and FYNNEI. Trimming took 7 bases from V and 5 from J, leaving 9 bases between them. The DNA of the CDR3 is TGTGCCAGCAAGGACGGCGACGAGCAGTACTTC. It yields the protein CASKDGDEQYF. The full variable domain, with the rest looked up from reference TRBV2 and TRBJ2-7, is EPEVTQTPSHQVTQMGQEVILRCVPISNHLYFYWYRQILGQKVEFLVSFYNNEISEKSEIFDDQFSVERPDGSNFTLKIRSTKLEDSAMYFCASKDGDEQYFGPGTRLTVT.

A few counts support this clonotype. This sequence joins TRBV7-2 and TRBJ2-7; D not certain. The germline V and J ends were trimmed by 3 bases and 6 bases, with 12 bases remaining between them. Germline CDR1 is SGHTA and CDR2 is FQGNSA. This CDR3 spans 13 amino acids. CDR3 in DNA: TGTGCCAGCAGCTTCGGACCCCTGGTCGAGCAGTACTTC. It specifies CASSFGPLVEQYF.

The V call is TRBV7-2, the J call TRBJ2-3, with 8 nucleotides matching TRBD2. CDR3 size: 16 residues. Trimming cost V 2 bases and J 2 bases; bases outside gene matches: 6. Germline values: CDR1 SGHTA, CDR2 FQGNSA. Here the CDR3 reads CASSLLAGILTDTQYF. Here the CDR3 DNA reads TGTGCCAGCAGCTTATTAGCGGGAATCCTCACAGATACGCAGTATTTT.

With respect to this clonotype: Since a much larger clone is just one base distant, this may be a read error. The V call is TRBV10-3, the J call TRBJ2-4; no clear D gene. Trimming took 2 bases from V and 13 from J, leaving 12 bases between them. Germline values: CDR1 ENHRY, CDR2 SYGVKD. The CDR3 extends over 12 amino acids. CDR3 coding DNA: TGTGCCATCAGTGAGCCATCTTACGGGCAGTACTTC. This codes for CAISEPSYGQYF.

This clonotype appeared a few times. The genes are TRBV12-3 or TRBV12-4 and TRBJ2-7; perhaps TRBD1 as D (6 bases). The CDR3 has 12 amino acids. Deletions cut 6 bases from V and 3 bases from J, with 9 bases between. The CDR3 nucleotides read TGTGCCAGCAGGGGACACAACTACGAGCAGTACTTC. Protein product: CASRGHNYEQYF.

This clonotype was counted only a few times. The chain uses TRBV25-1 and TRBJ1-2, with D unclear. Trimming left V 5 bases short and J 3 bases short, with 10 bases between. Germline CDR1 is MGHDK and CDR2 is SYGVNS. The CDR3 runs 13 residues. In DNA, the CDR3 is TGTGCCAGCAGTTTTAGGGTAGACTATGGCTACACCTTC. Encoded protein: CASSFRVDYGYTF.